Listed below are T cell receptor beta chains from one sample, sequenced in a study of cytomegalovirus exposure and HLA in healthy donors. Generated by immunoSEQ multiplex PCR, the TCRdb table keeps only in-frame clones and is missing some. Of approximately 100,000 clones in the sample, 79% were seen once. Sequencing was done on a sample of PBMCs. The receptors derive from a woman between 35 and 50 years old in good health and CMV-seronegative. CDR3s include the opening cysteine and the closing phenylalanine or tryptophan. The D gene is left open where the match is weak. The size entry is marked missing in some rows and otherwise reads once, few, many or a size class.

TRBJ1-1 | . | . | TRBV28 | TGTGCCTGCGGCGGGGGGGTGAACACTGAAGCTTTCTTT | CACGGGVNTEAFF
TRBJ2-3 | . | . | TRBV6-5 | TGTGCCAGCAGTCTCTTGGGCGTAACAGATACGCAGTATTTT | CASSLLGVTDTQYF
TRBJ1-2 | . | . | TRBV30 | TGTGCCTGGAGTGAAGGCAGGGGCGTCGGGGGCTACACCTTC | CAWSEGRGVGGYTF
TRBJ1-4 | . | TRBD1 | TRBV7-2 | TGTGCCAGCAGCCTGGGGGTATTGACAGGGGGTCGTGAAGAACTGTTTTTT | CASSLGVLTGGREELFF
TRBJ1-6 | . | . | TRBV7-9 | TGTTCCAGCAGCTTGAGTAATTCACCCCTCCACTTT | CSSSLSNSPLHF
TRBJ2-2 | . | TRBD1 | TRBV6-1 | TGTGCCAGCAGTGTCTACAGGGGGCGGCCGAACACCGGGGAGCTGTTTTTT | CASSVYRGRPNTGELFF
TRBJ1-2 | . | . | TRBV29-1 | TGCAGCGTTGACAAGGGGGAAAGCTATGGCTACACCTTC | CSVDKGESYGYTF
TRBJ2-3 | . | . | TRBV30 | TGTGCCTGTTCGACAGGTAGCACAGATACGCAGTATTTT | CACSTGSTDTQYF
TRBJ1-3 | . | . | TRBV19 | TGTGCCAGTAGTATACCAGAGGGCTCTGGAAACACCATATATTTT | CASSIPEGSGNTIYF
TRBJ1-2 | once | . | TRBV6-1 | TGTGCCAGCAGCCAGAATAACTATGGCTACACCTTC | CASSQNNYGYTF
TRBJ1-2 | . | . | TRBV7-9 | TGTTCCAGCAGCTCGGGGGGGGGATATGGCTACACCTTC | CSSSSGGGYGYTF
TRBJ2-3 | . | . | TRBV27 | TGTGCCAGCCTACCTTTAGCGGACACAGATACGCAGTATTTT | CASLPLADTDTQYF
TRBJ1-1 | . | . | TRBV28 | TGTGCCAGCAGCAAGAGGTACAAGAGAGCTCTCGGCACTGAAGCTTTCTTT | CASSKRYKRALGTEAFF
TRBJ2-3 | few | . | TRBV12-5 | TGTGCTAGTGCCACCACTAGCACAGATACGCAGTATTTT | CASATTSTDTQYF
TRBJ1-1 | . | . | TRBV7-2 | TGTGCCAGCAGCTTCACAGGGTTGAACACTGAAGCTTTCTTT | CASSFTGLNTEAFF
TRBJ2-5 | . | . | TRBV4-3 | TGCGCCAGCAGCCAAGATCCACTTCAGGGGACCCAGTACTTC | CASSQDPLQGTQYF
TRBJ2-3 | . | TRBD1 | TRBV11-2 | TGTGCCAGCAGCATAGGGACAGCTAGCACAGATACGCAGTATTTT | CASSIGTASTDTQYF
TRBJ1-2 | . | . | TRBV19 | TGTGCCAGTCGCTACTCGACGGGTGGCTACACCTTC | CASRYSTGGYTF
TRBJ1-4 | . | . | TRBV5-1 | TGCGCCAGCAGATTGGGTCCGGAGGAGGAAAAACTGTTTTTT | CASRLGPEEEKLFF
TRBJ1-2 | . | . | TRBV5-4 | TGTGCCAGCAGCTTGCCAGGCCGTCTGGATGGCTACACCTTC | CASSLPGRLDGYTF
TRBJ2-7 | . | TRBD2 | TRBV4-1 | TGCGCCAGCAGCCAAGATAGCGGGAGGTACTTTTCTGACAACGAGCAGTACTTC | CASSQDSGRYFSDNEQYF
TRBJ1-1 | . | TRBD1 | TRBV9 | TGTGCCAGCAGCATAAGGGGACAGAGGGACACTGAAGCTTTCTTT | CASSIRGQRDTEAFF
TRBJ1-2 | . | . | TRBV6-5 | TGTGCCAGCAGTTACTCGCGGAGCACCTATGGCTACACCTTC | CASSYSRSTYGYTF
TRBJ1-1 | . | . | TRBV4-3 | TGCGCCAGCAGCCAGGGGGGTCGCGGGAGGGGAACTGAAGCTTTCTTT | CASSQGGRGRGTEAFF
TRBJ2-7 | once | TRBD1 | TRBV19 | TGTGCCACCAAAGCGGGACAGGGAAGGGGCGAGCAGTACTTC | CATKAGQGRGEQYF
TRBJ2-2 | . | . | TRBV7-2 | TGTGCCAGCAGCCCCAACTCCGGTACCGGGGAGCTGTTTTTT | CASSPNSGTGELFF
TRBJ1-1 | . | . | TRBV20-1 | TGCAGTGGTCCTATGAACACTGAAGCTTTCTTT | CSGPMNTEAFF
TRBJ2-3 | . | . | TRBV5-4 | TGTGCCAGCAGCTTTTCGCCCCGAGGGGATACGCAGTATTTT | CASSFSPRGDTQYF
TRBJ1-3 | . | . | TRBV7-2 | TGTGCCAGCAGCCGGACTTCAGGAAACACCATATATTTT | CASSRTSGNTIYF
TRBJ2-7 | . | . | TRBV6-5 | TGTGCCAGCAGTAGCCGAAACGAGCAGTACTTC | CASSSRNEQYF
TRBJ1-1 | once | TRBD1 | TRBV6-5 | TGTGCCAGCAGTTCGACAGGGCTGTTAGTGAACACTGAAGCTTTCTTT | CASSSTGLLVNTEAFF
TRBJ1-1 | . | . | TRBV6-1 | TGTGCCAGCAGCCACGGGTCGACCGAGAACACTGAAGCTTTCTTT | CASSHGSTENTEAFF
TRBJ1-1 | once | . | TRBV27 | TGTGCCAGCAGTTGGAGGCTGAACACTGAAGCTTTCTTT | CASSWRLNTEAFF
TRBJ2-5 | few | TRBD2 | TRBV6-1 | TGTGCCAGCAGTGAAGCAGGGAGGGAAGAGACCCAGTACTTC | CASSEAGREETQYF
TRBJ2-2 | . | . | TRBV21-1 | TGTGCCAGCAGCATCGGGGCTAGCGGGTTTGCCGGGGAGCTGTTTTTT | CASSIGASGFAGELFF
TRBJ1-6 | . | TRBD1 | TRBV5-4 | TGTGCCAGCAGCTTGCAGGGGGCAAATTCACCCCTCCACTTT | CASSLQGANSPLHF
TRBJ2-6 | . | . | TRBV4-1 | TGCGCCAGCAGCCAAGATCAACACAGCTCTGGGGCCAACGTCCTGACTTTC | CASSQDQHSSGANVLTF
TRBJ1-2 | . | TRBD1 | TRBV7-2 | TGTGCCAGCAGCCCTAGAGGGACAGGGTCCAACTATGGCTACACCTTC | CASSPRGTGSNYGYTF
TRBJ2-1 | . | TRBD2 | TRBV19 | TGTGCCAGTACCCATCCACTAGCGGGAAGTCGTGAGCAGTTCTTC | CASTHPLAGSREQFF
TRBJ1-1 | . | . | TRBV5-1 | TGCGCCAGCAGCGCGGGATTTACGAACACTGAAGCTTTCTTT | CASSAGFTNTEAFF
TRBJ2-1 | . | TRBD1 | TRBV4-1 | TGCGCCAGCAGCCCCCGACAGGGGCGGGACAATGAGCAGTTCTTC | CASSPRQGRDNEQFF
TRBJ1-6 | . | . | TRBV5-1 | TGCGCCAGCAGCTCCACAGGGAGAGGAGAAGGATCACCCCTCCACTTT | CASSSTGRGEGSPLHF
TRBJ2-3 | . | TRBD2 | TRBV29-1 | TGCAGCGTTTTGTTTTCGGGGGGAACAGATACGCAGTATTTT | CSVLFSGGTDTQYF
TRBJ1-2 | once | TRBD1 | TRBV30 | TGTGCCAGAAACCAGGGGGCGGGAGGCTACACCTTC | CARNQGAGGYTF
TRBJ1-4 | . | TRBD1 | TRBV30 | TGTGCCTCCCACGCCGGGACAGGGGGAGAAAAACTGTTTTTT | CASHAGTGGEKLFF
TRBJ1-1 | . | . | TRBV28 | TGTGCCAGCAGACCCTCCTGGAGGGGAAACACTGAAGCTTTCTTT | CASRPSWRGNTEAFF
TRBJ2-7 | . | . | TRBV6-5 | TGTGCCGCGAGGGGACACTCGAGCTCCTACGAGCAGTACTTC | CAARGHSSSYEQYF
TRBJ1-4 | few | TRBD1 | TRBV5-5 | TGTGCCAGCAGCTGGGGACAGGGAATCTTAACTAATGAAAAACTGTTTTTT | CASSWGQGILTNEKLFF
TRBJ1-5 | . | TRBD1 | TRBV28 | TGTGCCAGCAGTTTCAGGGACAGGGCTTATCAGCCCCAGCATTTT | CASSFRDRAYQPQHF
TRBJ2-5 | . | TRBD1 | TRBV7-2 | TGTGCCAGCAGCCCCACACTTGTTCAGGGGGCGAAAGAGACCCAGTACTTC | CASSPTLVQGAKETQYF
TRBJ2-7 | . | TRBD1 | TRBV5-4 | TGTGCCAGCAGCCCCCGGACAGGGGCGGGTGAGCAGTACTTC | CASSPRTGAGEQYF
TRBJ2-7 | . | . | TRBV5-6 | TGTGCCAGCAGCCCTGTCGGCGGCACCTACGAGCAGTACTTC | CASSPVGGTYEQYF
TRBJ2-6 | . | . | TRBV28 | TGTGCCAGCAGGCCACGGGGGACTGGGGCCAACGTCCTGACTTTC | CASRPRGTGANVLTF
TRBJ2-7 | . | . | TRBV28 | TGTGCCAGCAAGGCGGGACAGTCAACCTACGAGCAGTACTTC | CASKAGQSTYEQYF
TRBJ2-5 | . | . | TRBV9 | TGTGCCAGCAGCGTAGTGGGGGGAGAGACCCAGTACTTC | CASSVVGGETQYF
TRBJ2-1 | once | TRBD1 | TRBV27 | TGTGCCAGCACCGGACAGGGGGTATACAATGAGCAGTTCTTC | CASTGQGVYNEQFF
TRBJ2-2 | . | TRBD2 | TRBV4-3 | TGCGCCAGCAGCCCTTGGACTAGCGGGAGTACCGGGGAGCTGTTTTTT | CASSPWTSGSTGELFF
TRBJ2-1 | . | TRBD2 | TRBV27 | TGTGCCAGTCTCTTGGCGGGAGGGCTTGAAAATGAGCAGTTCTTC | CASLLAGGLENEQFF
TRBJ1-6 | . | TRBD1 | TRBV6-5 | TGTGCCAGCAGTGACAGACAGGGAGGCTCACCCCTCCACTTT | CASSDRQGGSPLHF
TRBJ2-7 | few | TRBD1 | TRBV18 | TGTGCCAGCTCACCTTACCAGGGGGCTTCCTACGAGCAGTACTTC | CASSPYQGASYEQYF